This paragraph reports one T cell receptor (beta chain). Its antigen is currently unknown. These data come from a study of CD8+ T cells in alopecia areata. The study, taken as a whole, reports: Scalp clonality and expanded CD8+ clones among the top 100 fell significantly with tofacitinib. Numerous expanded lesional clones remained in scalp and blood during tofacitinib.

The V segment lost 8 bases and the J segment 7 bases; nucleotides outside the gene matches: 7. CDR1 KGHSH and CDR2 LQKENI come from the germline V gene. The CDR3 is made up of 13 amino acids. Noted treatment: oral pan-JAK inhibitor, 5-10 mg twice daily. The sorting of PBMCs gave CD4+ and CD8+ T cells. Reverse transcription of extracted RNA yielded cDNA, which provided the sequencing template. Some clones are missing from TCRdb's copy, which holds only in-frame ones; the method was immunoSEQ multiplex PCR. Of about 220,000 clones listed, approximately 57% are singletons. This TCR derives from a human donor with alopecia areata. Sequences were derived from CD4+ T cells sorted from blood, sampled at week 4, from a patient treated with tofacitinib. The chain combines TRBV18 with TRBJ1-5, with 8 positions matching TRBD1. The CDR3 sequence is CASKQGERQPQHF. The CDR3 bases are TGTGCCAGCAAACAGGGGGAGAGGCAGCCCCAGCATTTT.